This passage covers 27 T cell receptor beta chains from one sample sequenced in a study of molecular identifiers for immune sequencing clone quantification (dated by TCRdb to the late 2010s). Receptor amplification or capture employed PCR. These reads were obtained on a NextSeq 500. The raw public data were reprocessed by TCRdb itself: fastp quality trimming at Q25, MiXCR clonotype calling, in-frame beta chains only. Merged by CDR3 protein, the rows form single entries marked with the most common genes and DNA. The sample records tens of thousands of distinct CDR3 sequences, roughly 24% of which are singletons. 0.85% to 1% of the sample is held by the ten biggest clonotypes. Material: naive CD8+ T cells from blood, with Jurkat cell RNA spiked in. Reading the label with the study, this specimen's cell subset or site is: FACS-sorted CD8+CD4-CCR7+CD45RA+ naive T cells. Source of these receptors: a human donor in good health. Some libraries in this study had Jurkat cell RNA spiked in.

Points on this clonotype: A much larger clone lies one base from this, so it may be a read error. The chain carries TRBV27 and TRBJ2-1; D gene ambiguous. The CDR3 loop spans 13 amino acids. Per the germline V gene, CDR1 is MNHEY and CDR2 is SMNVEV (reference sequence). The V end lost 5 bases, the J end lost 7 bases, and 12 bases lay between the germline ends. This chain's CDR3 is CASSLLTLNEQFF. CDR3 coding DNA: TGTGCCAGCAGTCTGTTGACTCTGAATGAGCAGTTCTTC.

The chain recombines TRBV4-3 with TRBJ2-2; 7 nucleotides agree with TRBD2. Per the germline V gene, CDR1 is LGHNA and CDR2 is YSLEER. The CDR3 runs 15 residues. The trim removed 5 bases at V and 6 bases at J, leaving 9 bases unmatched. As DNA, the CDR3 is TGCGCCAGCAGCTTCGGGGCGGGGGAGGCCGGGGAGCTGTTTTTT. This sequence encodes CASSFGAGEAGELFF.

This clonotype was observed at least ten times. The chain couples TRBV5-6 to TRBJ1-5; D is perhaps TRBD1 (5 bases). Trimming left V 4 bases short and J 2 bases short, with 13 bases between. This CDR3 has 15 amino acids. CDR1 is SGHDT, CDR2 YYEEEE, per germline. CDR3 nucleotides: TGTGCCAGCAGCCATCAGGGCGTAGGCAATCAGCCCCAGCATTTT. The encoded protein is CASSHQGVGNQPQHF.

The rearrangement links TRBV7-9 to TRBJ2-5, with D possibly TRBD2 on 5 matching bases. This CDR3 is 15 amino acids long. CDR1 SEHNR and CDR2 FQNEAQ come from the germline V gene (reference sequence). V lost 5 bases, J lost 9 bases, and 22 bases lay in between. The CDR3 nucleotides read TGTGCCAGCAGCCACACTCGGTCGGGAAAAGCGCCCCAGTACTTC. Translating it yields CASSHTRSGKAPQYF.

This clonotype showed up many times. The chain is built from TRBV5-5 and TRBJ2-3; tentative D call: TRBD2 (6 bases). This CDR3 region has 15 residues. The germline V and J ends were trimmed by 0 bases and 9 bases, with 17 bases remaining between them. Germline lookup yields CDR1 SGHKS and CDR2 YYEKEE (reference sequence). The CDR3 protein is CASSLAASVGRTQYF. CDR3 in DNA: TGTGCCAGCAGCTTGGCGGCTAGCGTGGGGAGAACGCAGTATTTT.

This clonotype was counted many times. The CDR3, as DNA: TGTGCCAGCAGCCGTCCCCTCCAAGAGACCCAGTACTTC. Its protein is CASSRPLQETQYF. The chain employs TRBV11-2 and TRBJ2-5; D ambiguous. The length of the CDR3 is 13 residues. Germline loops: CDR1 SGHAT, CDR2 FQNNGV. V lost 5 bases to trimming and J lost 1 base, with 8 bases between them.

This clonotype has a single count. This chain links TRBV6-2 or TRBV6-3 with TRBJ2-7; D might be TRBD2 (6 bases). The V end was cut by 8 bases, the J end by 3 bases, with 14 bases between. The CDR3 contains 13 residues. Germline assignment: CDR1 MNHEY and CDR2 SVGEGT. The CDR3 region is CASQVSGDYEQYF. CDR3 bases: TGTGCCAGCCAAGTTTCGGGAGACTACGAGCAGTACTTC.

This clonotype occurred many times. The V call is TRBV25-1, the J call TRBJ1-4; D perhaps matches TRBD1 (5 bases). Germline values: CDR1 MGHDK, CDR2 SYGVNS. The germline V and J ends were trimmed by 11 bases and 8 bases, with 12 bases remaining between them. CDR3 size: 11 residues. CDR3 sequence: CAARGEEKLFF. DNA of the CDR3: TGTGCCGCCCGAGGGGAAGAAAAACTGTTTTTT.

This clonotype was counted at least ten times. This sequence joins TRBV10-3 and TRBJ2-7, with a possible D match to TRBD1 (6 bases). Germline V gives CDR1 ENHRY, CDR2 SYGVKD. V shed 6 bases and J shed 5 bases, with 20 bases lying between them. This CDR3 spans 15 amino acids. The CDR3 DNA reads TGTGCCATCAGACCTGAGGGGGATTATCGGAACGAGCAGTACTTC. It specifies CAIRPEGDYRNEQYF.

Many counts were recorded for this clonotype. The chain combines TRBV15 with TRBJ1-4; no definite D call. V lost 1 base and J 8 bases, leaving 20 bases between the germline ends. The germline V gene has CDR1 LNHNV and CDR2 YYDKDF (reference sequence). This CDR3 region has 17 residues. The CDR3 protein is CATSRVQLDGVAEKLFF. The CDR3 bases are TGTGCCACCAGCAGAGTCCAGTTAGATGGCGTTGCGGAAAAACTGTTTTTT.

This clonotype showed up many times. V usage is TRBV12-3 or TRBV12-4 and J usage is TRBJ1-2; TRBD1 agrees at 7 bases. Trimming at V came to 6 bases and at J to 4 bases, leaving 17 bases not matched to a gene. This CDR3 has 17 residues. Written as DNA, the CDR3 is TGTGCCAGCAGCCATGTTAGGGTAGGGGGCGACGGCTATGGCTACACCTTC. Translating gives CASSHVRVGGDGYGYTF.

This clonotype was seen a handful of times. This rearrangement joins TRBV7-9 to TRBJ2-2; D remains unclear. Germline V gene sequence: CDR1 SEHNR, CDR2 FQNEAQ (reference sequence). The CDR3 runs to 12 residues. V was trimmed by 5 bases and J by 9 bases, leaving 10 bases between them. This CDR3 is CASSDSARELFF. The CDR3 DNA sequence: TGTGCCAGCAGCGATTCGGCCCGGGAGCTGTTTTTT. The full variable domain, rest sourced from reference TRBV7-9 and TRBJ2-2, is DTGVSQNPRHKITKRGQNVTFRCDPISEHNRLYWYRQTLGQGPEFLTYFQNEAQLEKSRLLSDRFSAERPKGSFSTLEIQRTEQGDSAMYLCASSDSARELFFGEGSRLTVL.

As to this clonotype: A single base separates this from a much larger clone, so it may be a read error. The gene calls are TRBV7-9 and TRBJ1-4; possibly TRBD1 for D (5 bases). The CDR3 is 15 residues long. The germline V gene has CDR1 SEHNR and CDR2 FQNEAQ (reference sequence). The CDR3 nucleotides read TGTGCCCGCAGCTTAGCATTGGGGACGAATGAAAAACTGTTTTTT. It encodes CARSLALGTNEKLFF.

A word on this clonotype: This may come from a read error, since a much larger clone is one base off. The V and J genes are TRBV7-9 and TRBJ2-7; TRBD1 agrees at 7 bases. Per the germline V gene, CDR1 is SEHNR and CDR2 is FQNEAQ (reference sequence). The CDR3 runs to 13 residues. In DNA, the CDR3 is TGTGCCAGCAGCCGACAGGGTTACAACGAGCAGCACTTC. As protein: CASSRQGYNEQHF.

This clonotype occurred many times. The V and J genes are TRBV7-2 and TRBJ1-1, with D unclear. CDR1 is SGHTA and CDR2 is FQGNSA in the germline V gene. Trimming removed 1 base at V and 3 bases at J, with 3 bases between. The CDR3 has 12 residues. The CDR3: CASSLEYTEAFF. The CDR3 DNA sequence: TGTGCCAGCAGCTTAGAATACACTGAAGCTTTCTTT.

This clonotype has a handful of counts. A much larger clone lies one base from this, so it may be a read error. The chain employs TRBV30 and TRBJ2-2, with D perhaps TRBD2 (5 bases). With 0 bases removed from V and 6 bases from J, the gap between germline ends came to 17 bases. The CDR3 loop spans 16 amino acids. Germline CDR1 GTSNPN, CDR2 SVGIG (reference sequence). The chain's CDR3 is CAWSVLGISSPGELFF. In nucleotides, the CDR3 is TGTGCCTGGAGTGTACTCGGGATCAGTAGTCCCGGGGAGCTGTTTTTT.

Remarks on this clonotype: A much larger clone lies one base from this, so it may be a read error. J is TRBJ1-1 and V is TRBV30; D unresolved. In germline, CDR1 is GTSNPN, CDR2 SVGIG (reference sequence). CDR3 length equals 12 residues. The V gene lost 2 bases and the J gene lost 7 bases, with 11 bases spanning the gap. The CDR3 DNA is TGTGCCTGGAGTATAGCGGCAGTTGAAGCTTTCTTT. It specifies CAWSIAAVEAFF.

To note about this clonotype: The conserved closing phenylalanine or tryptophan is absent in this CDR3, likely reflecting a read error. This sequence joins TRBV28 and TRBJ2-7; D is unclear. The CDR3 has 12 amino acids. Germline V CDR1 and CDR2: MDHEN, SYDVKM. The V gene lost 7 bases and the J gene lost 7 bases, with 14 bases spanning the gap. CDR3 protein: CASTSSYEEQYL. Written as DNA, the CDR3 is TGTGCCAGCACCTCGTCTTACGAGGAGCAGTACTTA.

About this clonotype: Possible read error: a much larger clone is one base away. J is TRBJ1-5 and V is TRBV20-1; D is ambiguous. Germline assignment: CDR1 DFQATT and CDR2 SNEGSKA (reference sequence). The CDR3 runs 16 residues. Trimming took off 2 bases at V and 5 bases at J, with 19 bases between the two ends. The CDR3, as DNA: TGCAGTGCTAGACCAATATCGACTGAATCTTATCAGCCCCAGCATTTT. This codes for CSARPISTESYQPQHF.

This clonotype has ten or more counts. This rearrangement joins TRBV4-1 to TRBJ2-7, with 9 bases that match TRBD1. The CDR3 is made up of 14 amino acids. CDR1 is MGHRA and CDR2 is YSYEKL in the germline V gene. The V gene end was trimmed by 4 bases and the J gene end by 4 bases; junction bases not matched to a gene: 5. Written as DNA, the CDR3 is TGCGCCAGCAGCCCGACAGGGGGAAGGTACGAGCAGTACTTC. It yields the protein CASSPTGGRYEQYF.

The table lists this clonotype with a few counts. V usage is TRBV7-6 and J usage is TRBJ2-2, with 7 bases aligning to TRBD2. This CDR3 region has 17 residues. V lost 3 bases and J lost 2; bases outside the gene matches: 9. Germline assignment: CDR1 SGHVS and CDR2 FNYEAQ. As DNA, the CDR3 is TGTGCCAGCAGCTTCCAACTAGCGCCAACTAACACCGGGGAGCTGTTTTTT. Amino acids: CASSFQLAPTNTGELFF.

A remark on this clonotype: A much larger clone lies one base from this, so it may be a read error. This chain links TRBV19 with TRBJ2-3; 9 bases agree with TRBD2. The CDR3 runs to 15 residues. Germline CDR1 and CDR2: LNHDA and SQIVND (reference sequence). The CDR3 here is CACSIGGTSSDTQYF. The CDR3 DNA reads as TGTGCCTGTAGTATTGGAGGGACTAGCTCAGATACGCAGTATTTT. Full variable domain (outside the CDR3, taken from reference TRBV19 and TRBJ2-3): DGGITQSPKYLFRKEGQNVTLSCEQNLNHDAMYWYRQDPGQGLRLIYYSQIVNDFQKGDIAEGYSVSREKKESFPLTVTSAQKNPTAFYLCACSIGGTSSDTQYFGPGTRLTVL.

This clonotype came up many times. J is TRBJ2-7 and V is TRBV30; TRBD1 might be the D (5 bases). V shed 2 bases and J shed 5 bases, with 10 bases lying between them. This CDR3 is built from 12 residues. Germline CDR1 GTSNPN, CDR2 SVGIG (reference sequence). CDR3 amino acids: CAWSTGWDEQYF. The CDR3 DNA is TGTGCCTGGAGTACAGGTTGGGACGAGCAGTACTTC. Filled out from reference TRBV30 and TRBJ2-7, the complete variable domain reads SQTIHQWPATLVQPVGSPLSLECTVEGTSNPNLYWYRQAAGRGLQLLFYSVGIGQISSEVPQNLSASRPQDRQFILSSKKLLLSDSGFYLCAWSTGWDEQYFGPGTRLTVT.

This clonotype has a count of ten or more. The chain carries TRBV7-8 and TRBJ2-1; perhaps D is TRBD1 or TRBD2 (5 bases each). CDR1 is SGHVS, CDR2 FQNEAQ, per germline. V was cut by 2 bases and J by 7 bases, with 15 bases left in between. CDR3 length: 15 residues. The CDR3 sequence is CASSLRVSWGNEQFF. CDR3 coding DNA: TGTGCCAGCAGCTTAAGAGTCTCCTGGGGGAATGAGCAGTTCTTC.

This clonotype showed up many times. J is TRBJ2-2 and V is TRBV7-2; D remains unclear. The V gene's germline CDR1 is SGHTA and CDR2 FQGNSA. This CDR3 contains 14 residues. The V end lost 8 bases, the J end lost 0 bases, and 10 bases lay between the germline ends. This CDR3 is CASEVQSNTGELFF. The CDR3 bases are TGTGCCAGCGAAGTACAGTCGAACACCGGGGAGCTGTTTTTT. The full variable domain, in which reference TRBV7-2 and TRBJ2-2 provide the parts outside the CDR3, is GAGVSQSPSNKVTEKGKDVELRCDPISGHTALYWYRQSLGQGLEFLIYFQGNSAPDKSGLPSDRFSAERTGGSVSTLTIQRTQQEDSAVYLCASEVQSNTGELFFGEGSRLTVL.

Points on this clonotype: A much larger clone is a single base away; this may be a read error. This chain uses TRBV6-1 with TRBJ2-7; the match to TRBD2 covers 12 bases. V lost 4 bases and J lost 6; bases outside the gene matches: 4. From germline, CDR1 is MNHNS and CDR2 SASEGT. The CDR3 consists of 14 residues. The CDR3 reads CASSAGTSGCEQYF. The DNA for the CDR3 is TGTGCCAGCAGTGCCGGGACTAGCGGGTGCGAGCAGTACTTC.

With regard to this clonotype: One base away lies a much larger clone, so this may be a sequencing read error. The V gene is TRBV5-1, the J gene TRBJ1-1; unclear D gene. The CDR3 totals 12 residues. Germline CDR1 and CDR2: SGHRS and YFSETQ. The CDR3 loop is CASSLENTEVFF. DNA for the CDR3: TGCGCCAGCAGCTTGGAGAACACTGAAGTTTTCTTT.